This passage covers 13 T cell receptor beta chains from one sample sequenced in a study of a mutant IDH1 vaccine in newly diagnosed glioma. Repertoires were generated with immunoSEQ multiplex PCR, while TCRdb's copy carries only in-frame clones and drops some. The sample contains 45,000 to 70,000 clones, about 91% of which appear only once. Noted time point: baseline, week 1 (first vaccination visit). This sample's treatment: pre-vaccination baseline after standard-of-care therapy. The sample in question was PBMCs, obtained from a glioma patient treated with radiotherapy, temozolomide or both. Receptors originate from a man aged 45-60 years with glioma.

This chain connects TRBV2 to TRBJ1-2; 7 nucleotides match TRBD1. CDR3 length: 16 amino acids. Germline trimming cut 2 bases from V and 3 bases from J; bases unmatched to any gene: 9. CDR1 SNHLY and CDR2 FYNNEI come from the germline V gene. CDR3 sequence (DNA): TGTGCCAGCAGTGAACGGGGGATCGGACAGGACTATGGCTACACCTTC. It yields the protein CASSERGIGQDYGYTF.

This clone was recorded only once. The chain recombines TRBV6-1 with TRBJ2-7, with D maybe TRBD1 (5 bases). CDR1 MNHNS and CDR2 SASEGT come from the germline V gene. This CDR3 has 13 residues. The ends were cut back, 2 bases at V and 0 bases at J, with 5 bases in the middle. CDR3 coding DNA: TGTGCCAGCAGTGAACAGGGCTCCTACGAGCAGTACTTC. Its translation: CASSEQGSYEQYF.

This clone was seen only a few times. This chain connects TRBV4-2 to TRBJ2-7; D may correspond to TRBD1 or TRBD2 (6 bases each). Trimming took 2 bases from V and 3 from J, leaving 20 bases between them. Germline loops: CDR1 LGHNA, CDR2 YNFKEQ. The CDR3 totals 17 residues. The CDR3 DNA reads TGTGCCAGCAGCCAAACCCAGACAGGAGGGGGACACTACGAGCAGTACTTC. As protein: CASSQTQTGGGHYEQYF.

V is TRBV7-8 and J is TRBJ2-1; tentatively, D is TRBD1 or TRBD2 (5 bases each). Trimming shortened V by 3 bases and J by 1 base, and 10 bases separated the two germline ends. This CDR3 comprises 15 residues. In germline, CDR1 is SGHVS, CDR2 FQNEAQ. CDR3 sequence: CASSLGRGSYNEQFF. CDR3 DNA: TGTGCCAGCAGCTTGGGACGGGGATCCTACAATGAGCAGTTCTTC.

This clone was seen a single time. V and J are TRBV5-1 and TRBJ1-4, with a weak D call TRBD1 (5 bases). CDR3 length equals 15 residues. CDR1 and CDR2 from the germline V gene are SGHRS and YFSETQ. The V and J ends lost 3 bases and 8 bases respectively, with 17 bases between them. CDR3 DNA: TGCGCCAGCAGCTGGGGGGGTAGAACAACGGAAAAACTGTTTTTT. Its translation is CASSWGGRTTEKLFF. Full variable domain (missing parts from reference TRBV5-1 and TRBJ1-4): KAGVTQTPRYLIKTRGQQVTLSCSPISGHRSVSWYQQTPGQGLQFLFEYFSETQRNKGNFPGRFSGRQFSNSRSEMNVSTLELGDSALYLCASSWGGRTTEKLFFGSGTQLSVL.

The J gene is TRBJ2-2, the V gene TRBV5-6; D is perhaps TRBD1 (5 bases). The CDR3 extends over 16 amino acids. Germline loops: CDR1 SGHDT, CDR2 YYEEEE. V lost 4 bases and J 3 bases, leaving 16 bases between the germline ends. CDR3 nucleotide sequence: TGTGCCAGCAGCCGGACACCCAAACGGGACACCGGGGAGCTGTTTTTT. Amino acids: CASSRTPKRDTGELFF.

V is TRBV6-5 and J is TRBJ1-2; the D is unclear. This CDR3 is 14 amino acids long. Per germline, CDR1 MNHEY and CDR2 SVGAGI. V gave up 5 bases and J gave up 3 bases, with 13 bases separating them. CDR3 sequence reads: CASSRNVQDYGYTF. The CDR3 DNA sequence: TGTGCCAGCAGTCGAAACGTCCAAGACTATGGCTACACCTTC.

The V gene is TRBV25-1, the J gene TRBJ2-7, with 8 bases aligning to TRBD1. The CDR3 is made up of 14 amino acids. V shed 3 bases and J 3 bases; nucleotides not matched to a gene: 4. Germline V gives CDR1 MGHDK, CDR2 SYGVNS. This CDR3 is CASSDRGTGYEQYF. For the CDR3, the DNA is TGTGCCAGCAGTGACCGCGGGACAGGCTACGAGCAGTACTTC.

The rearrangement uses TRBV29-1 and TRBJ2-2, with D uncertain. V dropped 6 bases and J dropped 4 bases, with 6 bases sitting between them. CDR3 length: 11 amino acids. Germline CDR1 and CDR2: SQVTM and ANQGSEA. CDR3: CSVGFTGELFF. The CDR3 nucleotides are TGCAGCGTCGGATTCACCGGGGAGCTGTTTTTT.

This rearrangement joins TRBV10-3 to TRBJ2-1; 8 bases align to TRBD2. The CDR3 consists of 16 residues. V gave up 6 bases and J gave up 5 bases; unmatched junction bases: 12. Germline loops: CDR1 ENHRY, CDR2 SYGVKD. CDR3 coding DNA: TGTGCCATCAGCCCGGCCGGGATTAGCGGGAACAATGAGCAGTTCTTC. The encoded protein is CAISPAGISGNNEQFF.

This clone counts as medium-sized (0.01 to 0.1%). V gene TRBV6-4 combines with J gene TRBJ2-3; the D gene is possibly TRBD2 (6 bases). Between the trimmed V and J ends, which lost 0 bases and 1 base, there was a span of 8 bases. CDR1 is MRHNA, CDR2 SNTAGT, per germline. The CDR3 contains 15 residues. For the CDR3, the DNA is TGTGCCAGCAGTGACTCTGCGGGGCGCACAGATACGCAGTATTTT. Translation gives CASSDSAGRTDTQYF.

The chain joins TRBV9 to TRBJ1-1; a weak D match, TRBD1 (5 bases). This CDR3 spans 18 amino acids. Trimming stripped 4 bases from V and 0 bases from J, with 22 bases between. CDR1 and CDR2 from the germline V gene are SGDLS and YYNGEE. CDR3 protein: CASSTGEGAGVMNTEAFF. The CDR3, as DNA: TGTGCCAGCAGCACGGGGGAAGGGGCCGGGGTCATGAACACTGAAGCTTTCTTT.

The genes are TRBV11-2 and TRBJ2-1, with TRBD2 matching over 8 bases. Germline V gives CDR1 SGHAT, CDR2 FQNNGV. Unmatched junction bases numbered 12, after V lost 2 bases and J lost 3 bases. The CDR3 totals 18 residues. CDR3: CASSLRLEAGGNYNEQFF. For the CDR3, the DNA is TGTGCCAGCAGCTTAAGGCTTGAGGCGGGGGGTAACTACAATGAGCAGTTCTTC.